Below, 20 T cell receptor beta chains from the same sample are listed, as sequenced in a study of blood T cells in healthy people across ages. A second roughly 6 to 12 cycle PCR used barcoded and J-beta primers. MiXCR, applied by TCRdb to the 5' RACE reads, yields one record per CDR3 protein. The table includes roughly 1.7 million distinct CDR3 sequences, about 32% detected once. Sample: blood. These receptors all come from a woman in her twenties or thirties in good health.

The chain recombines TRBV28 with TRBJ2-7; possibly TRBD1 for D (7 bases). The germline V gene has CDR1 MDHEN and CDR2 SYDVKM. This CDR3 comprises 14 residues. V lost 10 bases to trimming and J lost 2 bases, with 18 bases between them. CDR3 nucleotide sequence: TGTGCCACCAACCCAGGGGGGACCCCCTACGAGCAGTACTTC. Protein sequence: CATNPGGTPYEQYF.

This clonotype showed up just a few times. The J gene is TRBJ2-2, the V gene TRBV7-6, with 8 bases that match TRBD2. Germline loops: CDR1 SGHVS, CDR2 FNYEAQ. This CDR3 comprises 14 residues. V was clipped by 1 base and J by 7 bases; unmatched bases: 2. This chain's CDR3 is CASSLGGTSGELFF. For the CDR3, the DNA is TGTGCCAGCAGCTTAGGGGGGACTAGCGGGGAGCTGTTTTTT. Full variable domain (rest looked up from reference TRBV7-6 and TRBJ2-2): GAGVSQSPRYKVTKRGQDVALRCDPISGHVSLYWYRQALGQGPEFLTYFNYEAQQDKSGLPNDRFSAERPEGSISTLTIQRTEQRDSAMYRCASSLGGTSGELFFGEGSRLTVL.

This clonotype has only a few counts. The CDR3, as DNA: TGCAGCGTCCGAGGTCTTAGCGGGAGCGCAGATACGCAGTATTTT. Translating it yields CSVRGLSGSADTQYF. This chain uses TRBV29-1 with TRBJ2-3; 9 nucleotides match TRBD2. Trimming at V came to 6 bases and at J to 4 bases, leaving 11 bases not matched to a gene. Germline CDR1 and CDR2: SQVTM and ANQGSEA. The CDR3 has 15 residues.

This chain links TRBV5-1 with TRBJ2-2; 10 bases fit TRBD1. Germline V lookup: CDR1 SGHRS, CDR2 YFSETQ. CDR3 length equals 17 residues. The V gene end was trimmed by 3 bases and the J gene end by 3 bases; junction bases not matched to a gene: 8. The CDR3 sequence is CASSSDRGFKDTGELFF. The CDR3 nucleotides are TGCGCCAGCAGCTCGGACAGGGGGTTTAAGGACACCGGGGAGCTGTTTTTT.

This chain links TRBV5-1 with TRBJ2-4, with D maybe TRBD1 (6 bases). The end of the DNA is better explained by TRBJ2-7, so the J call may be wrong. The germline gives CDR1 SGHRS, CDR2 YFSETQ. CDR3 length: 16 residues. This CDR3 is CASSSYEDRFRNEQYF. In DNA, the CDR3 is TGCGCCAGCAGCTCGTACGAAGACAGGTTTAGGAACGAGCAGTACTTC.

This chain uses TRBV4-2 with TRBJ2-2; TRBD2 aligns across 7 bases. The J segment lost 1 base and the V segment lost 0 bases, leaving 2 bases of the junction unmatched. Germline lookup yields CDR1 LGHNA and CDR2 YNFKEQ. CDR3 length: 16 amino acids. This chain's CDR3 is CASSQDGGGNTGELFF. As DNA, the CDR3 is TGTGCCAGCAGCCAAGATGGCGGGGGGAACACCGGGGAGCTGTTTTTT.

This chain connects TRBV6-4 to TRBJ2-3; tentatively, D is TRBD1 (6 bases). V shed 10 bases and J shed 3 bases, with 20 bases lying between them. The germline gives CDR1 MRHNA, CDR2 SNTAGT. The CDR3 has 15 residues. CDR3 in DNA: TGTGCCAACAGCTACAGGGCTGGGGGAACAGATACGCAGTATTTT. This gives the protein CANSYRAGGTDTQYF.

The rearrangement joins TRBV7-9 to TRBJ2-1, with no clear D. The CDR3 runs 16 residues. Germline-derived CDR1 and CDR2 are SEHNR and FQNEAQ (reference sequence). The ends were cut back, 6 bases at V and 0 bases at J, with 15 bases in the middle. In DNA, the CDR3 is TGTGCCAGCAGACCCCCCGGACGTAGCTCCTACAATGAGCAGTTCTTC. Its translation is CASRPPGRSSYNEQFF.

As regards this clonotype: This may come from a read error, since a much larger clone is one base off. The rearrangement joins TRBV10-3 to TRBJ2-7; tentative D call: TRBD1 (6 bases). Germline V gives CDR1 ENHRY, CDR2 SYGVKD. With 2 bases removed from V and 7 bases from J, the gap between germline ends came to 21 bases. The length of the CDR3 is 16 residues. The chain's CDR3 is CAISENIGIIGGEQYF. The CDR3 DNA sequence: TGTGCCATCAGTGAGAATATCGGGATCATAGGGGGTGAGCAGTACTTC.

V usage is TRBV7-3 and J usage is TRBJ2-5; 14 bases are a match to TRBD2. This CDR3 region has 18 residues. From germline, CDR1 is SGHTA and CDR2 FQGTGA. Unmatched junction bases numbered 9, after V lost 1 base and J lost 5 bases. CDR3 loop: CASSLRGGTSGGRETQYF. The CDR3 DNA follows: TGTGCCAGCAGCTTAAGGGGGGGGACTAGCGGGGGTCGGGAGACCCAGTACTTC.

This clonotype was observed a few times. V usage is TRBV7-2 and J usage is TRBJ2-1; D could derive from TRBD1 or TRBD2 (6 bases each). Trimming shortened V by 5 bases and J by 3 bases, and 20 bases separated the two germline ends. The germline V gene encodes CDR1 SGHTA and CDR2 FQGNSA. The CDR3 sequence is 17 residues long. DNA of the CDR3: TGTGCCAGCAGCCGACTGGAGGGGGTAGCGTACTACAATGAGCAGTTCTTC. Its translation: CASSRLEGVAYYNEQFF.

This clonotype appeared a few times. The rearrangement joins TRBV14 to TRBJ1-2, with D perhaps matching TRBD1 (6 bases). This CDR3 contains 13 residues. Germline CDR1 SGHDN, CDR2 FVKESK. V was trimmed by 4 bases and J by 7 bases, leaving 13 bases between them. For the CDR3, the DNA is TGTGCCAGCAGCCCCTCCTACAGGGTTGGCTACACCTTC. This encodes CASSPSYRVGYTF.

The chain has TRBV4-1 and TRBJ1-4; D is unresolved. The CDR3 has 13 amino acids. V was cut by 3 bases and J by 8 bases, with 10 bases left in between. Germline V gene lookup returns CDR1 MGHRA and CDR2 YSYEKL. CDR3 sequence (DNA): TGCGCCAGCAGCCAGGGATTATTAGAAAAACTGTTTTTT. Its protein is CASSQGLLEKLFF.

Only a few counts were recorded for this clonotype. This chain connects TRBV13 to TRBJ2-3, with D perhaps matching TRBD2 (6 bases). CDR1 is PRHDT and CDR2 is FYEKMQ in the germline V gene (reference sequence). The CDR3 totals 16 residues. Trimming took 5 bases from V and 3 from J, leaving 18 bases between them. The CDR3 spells CASSLQAWAGTDTQYF. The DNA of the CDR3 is TGTGCCAGCAGCCTCCAGGCGTGGGCGGGGACAGATACGCAGTATTTT.

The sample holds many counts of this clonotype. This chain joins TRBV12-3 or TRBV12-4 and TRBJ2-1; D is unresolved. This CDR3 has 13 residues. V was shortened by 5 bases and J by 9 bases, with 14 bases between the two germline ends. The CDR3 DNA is TGTGCCAGCAGTCCGCAGGTACCAGGTGAGCAGTTCTTC. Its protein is CASSPQVPGEQFF.

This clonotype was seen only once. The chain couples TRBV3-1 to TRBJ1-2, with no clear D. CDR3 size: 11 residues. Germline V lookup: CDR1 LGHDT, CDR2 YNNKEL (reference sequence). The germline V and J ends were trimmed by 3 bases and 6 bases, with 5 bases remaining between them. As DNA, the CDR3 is TGTGCCAGCAGCCACTGGCATGGCTACACCTTC. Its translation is CASSHWHGYTF.

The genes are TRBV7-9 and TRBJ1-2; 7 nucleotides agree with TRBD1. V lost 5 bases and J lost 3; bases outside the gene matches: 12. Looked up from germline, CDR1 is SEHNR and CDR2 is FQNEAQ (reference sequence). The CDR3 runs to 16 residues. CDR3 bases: TGTGCCAGCAGCCCCGGGGTCACAGGGGTGGACTATGGCTACACCTTC. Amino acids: CASSPGVTGVDYGYTF. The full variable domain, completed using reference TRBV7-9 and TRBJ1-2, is DTGVSQNPRHKITKRGQNVTFRCDPISEHNRLYWYRQTLGQGPEFLTYFQNEAQLEKSRLLSDRFSAERPKGSFSTLEIQRTEQGDSAMYLCASSPGVTGVDYGYTFGSGTRLTVV.

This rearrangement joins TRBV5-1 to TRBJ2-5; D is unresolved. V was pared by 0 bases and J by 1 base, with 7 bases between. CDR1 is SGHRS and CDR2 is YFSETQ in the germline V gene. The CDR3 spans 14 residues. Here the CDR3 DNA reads TGCGCCAGCAGCTTGGAGTACAGCCAAGAGACCCAGTACTTC. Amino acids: CASSLEYSQETQYF.

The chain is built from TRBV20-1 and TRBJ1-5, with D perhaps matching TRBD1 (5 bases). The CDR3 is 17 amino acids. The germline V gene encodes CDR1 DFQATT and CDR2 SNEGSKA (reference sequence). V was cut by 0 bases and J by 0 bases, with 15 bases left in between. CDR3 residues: CSARDVRGINSNQPQHF. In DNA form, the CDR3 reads TGCAGTGCTAGAGATGTTCGGGGGATCAATAGCAATCAGCCCCAGCATTTT.

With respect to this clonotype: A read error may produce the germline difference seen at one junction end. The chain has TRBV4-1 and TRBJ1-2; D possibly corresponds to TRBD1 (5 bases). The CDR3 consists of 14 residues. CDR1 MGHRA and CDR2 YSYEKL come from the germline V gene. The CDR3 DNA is TGCGCCAGTAGCCAATCAGACAGTTCCGGTGGCTGCACCTTC. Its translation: CASSQSDSSGGCTF.